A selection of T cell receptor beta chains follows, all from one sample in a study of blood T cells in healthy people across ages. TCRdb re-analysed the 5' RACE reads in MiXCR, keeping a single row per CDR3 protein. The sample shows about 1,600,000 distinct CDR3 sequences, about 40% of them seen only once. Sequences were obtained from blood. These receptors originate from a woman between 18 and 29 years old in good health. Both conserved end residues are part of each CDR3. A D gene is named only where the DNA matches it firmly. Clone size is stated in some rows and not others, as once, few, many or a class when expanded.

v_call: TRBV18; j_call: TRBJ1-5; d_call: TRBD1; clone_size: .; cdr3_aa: CASSDITGVQPQHF; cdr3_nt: TGTGCCAGCTCGGACATCACAGGGGTTCAGCCCCAGCATTTT
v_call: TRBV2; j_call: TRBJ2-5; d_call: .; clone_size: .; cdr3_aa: CATTGYWGLETQYF; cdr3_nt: TGTGCCACCACAGGGTATTGGGGACTGGAGACCCAGTACTTC
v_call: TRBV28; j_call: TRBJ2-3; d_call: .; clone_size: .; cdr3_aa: CASRPLDNTQYF; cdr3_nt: TGTGCCAGCAGGCCCCTAGATAATACGCAGTATTTT
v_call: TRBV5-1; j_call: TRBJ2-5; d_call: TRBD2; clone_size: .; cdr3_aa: CASSLSVGLAQRGQYF; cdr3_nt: TGCGCCAGCAGCTTGAGCGTGGGACTAGCCCAGAGGGGCCAGTACTTC
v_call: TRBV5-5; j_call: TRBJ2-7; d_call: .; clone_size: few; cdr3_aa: CASSTVVLDEQYF; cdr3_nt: TGTGCCAGCAGCACGGTGGTATTGGACGAGCAGTACTTC
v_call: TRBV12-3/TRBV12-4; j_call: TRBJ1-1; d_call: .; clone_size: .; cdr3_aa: CASRVDSLVDTEAFF; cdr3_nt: TGTGCCAGCAGAGTGGACAGCTTGGTGGACACTGAAGCTTTCTTT
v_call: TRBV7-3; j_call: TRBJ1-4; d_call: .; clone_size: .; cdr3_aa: CASRSGQPATNEKLFF; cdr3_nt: TGTGCCAGCAGATCTGGACAGCCTGCAACTAATGAAAAACTGTTTTTT
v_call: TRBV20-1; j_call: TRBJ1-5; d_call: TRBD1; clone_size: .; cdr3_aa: CSAKGAGNQPQHF; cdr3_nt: TGCAGTGCTAAGGGGGCTGGCAATCAGCCCCAGCATTTT
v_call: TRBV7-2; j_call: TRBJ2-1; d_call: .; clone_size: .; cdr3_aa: CASSLEGPTGAQQFF; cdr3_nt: TGTGCCAGCAGCTTAGAAGGGCCCACGGGGGCCCAGCAGTTCTTC
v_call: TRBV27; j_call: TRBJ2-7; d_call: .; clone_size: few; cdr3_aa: CASSSLREQYF; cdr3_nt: TGTGCCAGCAGTTCTCTCCGCGAGCAGTACTTC
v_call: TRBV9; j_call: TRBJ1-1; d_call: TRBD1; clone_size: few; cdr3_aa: CASSVVGQGASNTEAFF; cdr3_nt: TGTGCCAGCAGCGTAGTGGGACAGGGGGCTTCGAACACTGAAGCTTTCTTT
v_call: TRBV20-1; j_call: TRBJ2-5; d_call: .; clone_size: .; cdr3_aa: CSALKGSSVGETQYF; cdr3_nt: TGCAGTGCCCTAAAGGGGTCGAGCGTGGGAGAGACCCAGTACTTC
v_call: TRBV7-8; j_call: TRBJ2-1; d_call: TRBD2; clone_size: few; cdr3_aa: CASSLLAGTSDNEQFF; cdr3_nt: TGTGCCAGCAGCTTATTAGCCGGGACTAGCGACAATGAGCAGTTCTTC
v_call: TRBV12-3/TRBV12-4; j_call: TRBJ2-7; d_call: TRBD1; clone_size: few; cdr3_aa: CASRQGQGPTYEQYF; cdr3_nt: TGTGCCAGCAGACAAGGACAGGGCCCTACCTACGAGCAGTACTTC
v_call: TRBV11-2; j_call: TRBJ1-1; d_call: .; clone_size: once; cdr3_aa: CASRSMPTEAFF; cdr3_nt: TGTGCCAGCAGATCGATGCCCACTGAAGCTTTCTTT
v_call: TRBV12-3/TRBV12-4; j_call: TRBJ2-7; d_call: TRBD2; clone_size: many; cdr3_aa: CASSIPGSGRSYEQYF; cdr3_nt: TGTGCCAGCAGCATCCCCGGTAGCGGGCGTTCCTACGAGCAGTACTTC
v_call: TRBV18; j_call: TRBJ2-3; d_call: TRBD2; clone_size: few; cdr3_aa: CASSSLAGPADTQYF; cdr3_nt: TGTGCCAGCTCATCCTTAGCGGGACCTGCGGATACGCAGTATTTT
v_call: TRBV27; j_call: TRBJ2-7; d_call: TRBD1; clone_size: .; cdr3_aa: CASSLLDRGHPEQYF; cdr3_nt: TGTGCCAGCAGTTTATTGGACAGGGGTCATCCCGAGCAGTACTTC
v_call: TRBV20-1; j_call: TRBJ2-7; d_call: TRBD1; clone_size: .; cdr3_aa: CSARDPGTGGSGYEQYF; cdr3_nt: TGCAGTGCTAGAGATCCCGGGACAGGGGGCAGCGGCTACGAGCAGTACTTC
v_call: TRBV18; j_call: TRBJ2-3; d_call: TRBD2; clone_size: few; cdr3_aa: CASSPSIGTSGRTDTQYF; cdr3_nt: TGTGCCAGCTCACCAAGTATCGGGACTAGCGGACGCACAGATACGCAGTATTTT
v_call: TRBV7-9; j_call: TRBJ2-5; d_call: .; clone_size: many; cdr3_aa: CASSLAHETQYF; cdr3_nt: TGTGCCAGCAGCTTAGCGCATGAGACCCAGTACTTC
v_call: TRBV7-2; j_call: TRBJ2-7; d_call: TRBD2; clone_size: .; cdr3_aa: CASSGPGLAVLSYEQYF; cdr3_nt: TGTGCCAGCAGCGGACCGGGACTAGCCGTGCTCTCCTACGAGCAGTACTTC
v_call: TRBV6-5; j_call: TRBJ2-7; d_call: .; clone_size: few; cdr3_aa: CATLSAGTSYEQYF; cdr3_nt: TGTGCCACCTTGTCAGCAGGAACCTCCTACGAGCAGTACTTC
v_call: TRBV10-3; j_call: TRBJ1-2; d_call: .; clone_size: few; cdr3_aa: CAISTRTPTDGYTF; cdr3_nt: TGTGCCATCAGCACCCGGACACCCACAGATGGCTACACCTTC
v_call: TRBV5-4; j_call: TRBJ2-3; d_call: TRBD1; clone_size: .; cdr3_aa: CASSRDSVPTDTQYF; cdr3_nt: TGTGCCAGCAGCCGGGACAGCGTCCCCACAGATACGCAGTATTTT
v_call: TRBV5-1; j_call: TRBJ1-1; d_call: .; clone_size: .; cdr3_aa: CASSLASTGTLNTEAFF; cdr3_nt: TGCGCCAGCAGCTTGGCGTCGACAGGAACCTTGAACACTGAAGCTTTCTTT
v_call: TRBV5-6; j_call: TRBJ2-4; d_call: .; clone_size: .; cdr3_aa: CASSVEFLAGKNIQYF; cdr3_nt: TGTGCCAGCAGCGTTGAGTTCTTGGCTGGTAAAAACATTCAGTACTTC
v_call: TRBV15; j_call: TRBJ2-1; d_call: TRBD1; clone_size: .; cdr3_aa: CATSGGQVSEQFF; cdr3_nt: TGTGCCACCAGCGGGGGACAGGTGTCTGAGCAGTTCTTC
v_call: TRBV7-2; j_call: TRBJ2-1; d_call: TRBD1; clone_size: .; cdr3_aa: CASSWPAGTGGPSSNNEQFF; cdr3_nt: TGTGCCAGCAGCTGGCCCGCCGGGACAGGGGGGCCCTCGTCGAACAATGAGCAGTTCTTC
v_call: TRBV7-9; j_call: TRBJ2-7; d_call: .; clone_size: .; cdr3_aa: CASTLDDYEQYF; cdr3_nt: TGTGCCAGCACTTTGGACGACTACGAGCAGTACTTC
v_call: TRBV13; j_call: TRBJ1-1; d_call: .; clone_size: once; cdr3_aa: CASSRAIGTSNTEAFF; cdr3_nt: TGTGCCAGCAGCCGAGCGATCGGGACCTCAAACACTGAAGCTTTCTTT
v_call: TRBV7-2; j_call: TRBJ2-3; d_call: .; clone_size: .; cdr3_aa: CASSDTTDTQYF; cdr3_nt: TGTGCCAGCAGCGATACCACAGATACGCAGTATTTT
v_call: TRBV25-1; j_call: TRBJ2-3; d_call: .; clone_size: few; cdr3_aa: CASSELGGLQDTQYF; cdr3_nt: TGTGCCAGCAGTGAATTAGGCGGCCTACAAGATACGCAGTATTTT
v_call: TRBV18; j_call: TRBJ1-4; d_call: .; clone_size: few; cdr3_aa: CASSLTDRLGGEKLFF; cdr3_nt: TGTGCCAGCTCTCTTACGGACCGGCTAGGCGGGGAAAAACTGTTTTTT
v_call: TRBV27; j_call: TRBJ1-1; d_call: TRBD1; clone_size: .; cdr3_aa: CASRPMTGAGNLMNTEAFF; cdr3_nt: TGTGCCAGCAGACCCATGACAGGGGCGGGTAACCTCATGAACACTGAAGCTTTCTTT
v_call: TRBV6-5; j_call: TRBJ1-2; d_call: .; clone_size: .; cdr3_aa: CASSYGRGRSYGYTF; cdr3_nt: TGTGCCAGCAGTTACGGAAGGGGGAGAAGTTATGGCTACACCTTC
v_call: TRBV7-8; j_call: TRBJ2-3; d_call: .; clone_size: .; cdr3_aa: CASSYVGRDEDTQYF; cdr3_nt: TGTGCCAGCAGCTACGTCGGCAGGGATGAAGATACGCAGTATTTT
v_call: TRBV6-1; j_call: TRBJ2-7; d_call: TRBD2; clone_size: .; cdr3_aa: CASSTSGGNYEQYF; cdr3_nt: TGTGCCAGCAGCACTAGCGGGGGGAATTACGAGCAGTACTTC
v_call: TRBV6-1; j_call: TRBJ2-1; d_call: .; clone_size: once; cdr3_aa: CASSEGPISYNEQFF; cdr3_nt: TGTGCCAGCAGTGAGGGGCCTATCTCCTACAATGAGCAGTTCTTC
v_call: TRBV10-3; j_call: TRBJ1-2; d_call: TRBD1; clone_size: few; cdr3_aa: CAISESGTARLVNYGYTF; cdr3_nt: TGTGCCATCAGTGAGTCCGGGACAGCCCGCCTTGTTAACTATGGCTACACCTTC
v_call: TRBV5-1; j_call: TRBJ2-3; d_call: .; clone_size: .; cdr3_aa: CASRQGELTDTQYF; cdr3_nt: TGCGCCAGCAGGCAAGGGGAACTTACAGATACGCAGTATTTT
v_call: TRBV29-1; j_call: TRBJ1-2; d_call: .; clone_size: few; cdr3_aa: CSVWQQSNYGYTF; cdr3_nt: TGCAGCGTTTGGCAGCAGTCTAACTATGGCTACACCTTC
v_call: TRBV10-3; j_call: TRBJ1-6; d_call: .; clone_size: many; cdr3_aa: CAISDLDQSPLHF; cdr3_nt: TGTGCCATCAGTGATTTGGACCAGTCACCCCTCCACTTT
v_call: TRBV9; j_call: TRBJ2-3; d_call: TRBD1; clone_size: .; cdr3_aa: CASSPRTGVLDTQYF; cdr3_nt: TGTGCCAGCAGCCCTAGGACAGGGGTACTGGATACGCAGTATTTT
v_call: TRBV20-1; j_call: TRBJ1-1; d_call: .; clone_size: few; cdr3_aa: CSALALTNTEAFF; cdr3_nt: TGCAGTGCTCTAGCCTTGACTAACACTGAAGCTTTCTTT
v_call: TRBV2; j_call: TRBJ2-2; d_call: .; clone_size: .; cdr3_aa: CASSLGLDWTGELFF; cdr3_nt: TGTGCCAGCAGTCTCGGACTGGACTGGACCGGGGAGCTGTTTTTT
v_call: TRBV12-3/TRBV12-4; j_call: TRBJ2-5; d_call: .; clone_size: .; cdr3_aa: CASSQDPGRKETQYF; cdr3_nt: TGTGCCAGCAGCCAAGACCCGGGACGGAAAGAGACCCAGTACTTC
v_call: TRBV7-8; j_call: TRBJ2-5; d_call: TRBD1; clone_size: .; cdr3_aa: CASSIDTVPGQGPEETQYF; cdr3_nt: TGTGCCAGCAGCATCGATACAGTACCGGGACAGGGGCCTGAAGAGACCCAGTACTTC
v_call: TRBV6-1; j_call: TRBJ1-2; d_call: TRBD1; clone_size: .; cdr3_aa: CANQGQGAKNGYTF; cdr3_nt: TGTGCCAATCAGGGACAGGGGGCGAAGAATGGCTACACCTTC
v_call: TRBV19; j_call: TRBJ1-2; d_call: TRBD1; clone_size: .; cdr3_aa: CASSIQGTGVDGYTF; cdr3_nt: TGTGCCAGTAGTATTCAAGGGACAGGAGTTGATGGCTACACCTTC
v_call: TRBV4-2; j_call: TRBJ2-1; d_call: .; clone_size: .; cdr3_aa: CASSQELGGGGADTQFF; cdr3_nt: TGTGCCAGCAGCCAAGAGTTGGGGGGAGGGGGGGCAGATACGCAGTTCTTC
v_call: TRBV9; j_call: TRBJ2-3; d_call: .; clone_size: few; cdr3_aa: CASSHKRDTQYF; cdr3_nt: TGTGCCAGCAGCCACAAGCGGGATACGCAGTATTTT
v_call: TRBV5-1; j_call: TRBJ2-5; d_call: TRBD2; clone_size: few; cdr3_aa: CASSLTSGSIQETQYF; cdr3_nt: TGCGCCAGCAGCTTGACTAGCGGGAGCATACAAGAGACCCAGTACTTC
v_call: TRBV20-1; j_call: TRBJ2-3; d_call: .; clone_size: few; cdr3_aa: CSARFVVVDTQYF; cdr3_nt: TGCAGTGCTAGATTCGTCGTGGTAGATACGCAGTATTTT
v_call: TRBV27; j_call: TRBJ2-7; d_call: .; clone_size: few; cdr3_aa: CASSRGGNLHEQYF; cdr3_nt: TGTGCCAGCAGTAGGGGGGGCAATCTCCACGAGCAGTACTTC
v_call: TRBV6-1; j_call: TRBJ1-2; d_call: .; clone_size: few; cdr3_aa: CASSEADSRRDGYTF; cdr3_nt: TGTGCCAGCAGTGAAGCTGACTCGAGGCGGGATGGCTACACCTTC
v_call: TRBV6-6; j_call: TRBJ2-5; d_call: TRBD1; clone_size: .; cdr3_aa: CASSTPQGVETQYF; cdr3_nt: TGTGCCAGCAGTACCCCACAGGGGGTGGAGACCCAGTACTTC
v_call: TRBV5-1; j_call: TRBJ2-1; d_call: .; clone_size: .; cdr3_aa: CASSWTEGNEQFF; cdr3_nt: TGCGCCAGCAGCTGGACCGAAGGGAATGAGCAGTTCTTC
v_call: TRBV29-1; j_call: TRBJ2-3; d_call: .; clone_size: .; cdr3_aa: CSVEDQGGADTQYF; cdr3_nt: TGCAGCGTTGAAGATCAGGGGGGGGCAGATACGCAGTATTTT